The 20 T cell receptor beta chains below all came from one sample that was sequenced in a study of cytomegalovirus exposure and HLA in healthy donors. Primers for the PCR totalled 60 Vbeta and 13 Jbeta. This table comes from immunoSEQ multiplex PCR, and its TCRdb copy is limited to in-frame clones, with some not included. The sample holds roughly 120,000 clones, roughly 80% seen once. Sequenced input: PBMCs. The receptors come from a man aged 30 to 39 in good health and CMV-seronegative.

In DNA form, the CDR3 reads TGCGCCAGCAGTGACCTCGGGCAGGGAGATACGCAGTATTTT. This encodes CASSDLGQGDTQYF. V is TRBV10-1 and J is TRBJ2-3, with D possibly matching TRBD1 (5 bases). Trimming removed 3 bases at V and 5 bases at J, with 12 bases between. The V gene's germline CDR1 is WNHNN and CDR2 SYGVQD (reference sequence). The CDR3 covers 14 residues.

The chain joins TRBV10-3 to TRBJ1-1; no firm D call. V shed 0 bases and J shed 2 bases, with 7 bases lying between them. This CDR3 has 14 residues. CDR1 and CDR2 (germline): ENHRY, SYGVKD. This CDR3 is CAISESRVNTEAFF. The CDR3 DNA reads TGTGCCATCAGTGAGTCGAGGGTTAACACTGAAGCTTTCTTT.

This sequence joins TRBV27 and TRBJ2-7; the match to TRBD2 covers 12 bases. The CDR3 spans 15 residues. The J segment lost 6 bases and the V segment lost 6 bases, leaving 9 bases of the junction unmatched. Germline V lookup: CDR1 MNHEY, CDR2 SMNVEV (reference sequence). CDR3 in amino acids: CASRRLAGVSSEQYF. DNA of the CDR3: TGTGCCAGCAGAAGACTAGCGGGAGTTTCTAGCGAGCAGTACTTC.

The rearrangement links TRBV19 to TRBJ1-4; TRBD1 aligns across 8 bases. The length of the CDR3 is 15 residues. CDR1 and CDR2 (germline): LNHDA, SQIVND (reference sequence). With 3 bases clipped from V and 7 bases from J, the junction kept 7 bases outside the gene matches. CDR3 sequence: CASSIPTTGGEKLFF. CDR3 coding DNA: TGTGCCAGTAGTATCCCCACCACAGGGGGTGAAAAACTGTTTTTT.

The gene calls are TRBV28 and TRBJ2-3, with TRBD2 matching over 8 bases. The V gene end was trimmed by 2 bases and the J gene end by 4 bases; junction bases not matched to a gene: 2. The V gene's germline CDR1 is MDHEN and CDR2 SYDVKM. The CDR3 spans 14 residues. The CDR3: CASSLTGGSDTQYF. As DNA, the CDR3 is TGTGCCAGCAGTTTAACGGGAGGGTCAGATACGCAGTATTTT.

The chain has TRBV5-5 and TRBJ2-7; D call uncertain. Germline V gene lookup returns CDR1 SGHKS and CDR2 YYEKEE (reference sequence). The CDR3 covers 14 residues. Deletions cut 2 bases from V and 0 bases from J, with 9 bases between. CDR3 bases: TGTGCCAGCAGCTTCCGGGTGAGCTCCTACGAGCAGTACTTC. Translation gives CASSFRVSSYEQYF.

J is TRBJ2-7 and V is TRBV7-9; no definite D call. Germline assignment: CDR1 SEHNR and CDR2 FQNEAQ (reference sequence). There are 11 residues in the CDR3. V shed 4 bases and J shed 2 bases, with 3 bases lying between them. The CDR3 sequence is CASSSAYEQYF. DNA of the CDR3: TGTGCCAGCAGCTCCGCCTACGAGCAGTACTTC.

The chain's CDR3 is CASSLGQQGGSAGNQPQHF. DNA for the CDR3: TGTGCCAGCAGCTTAGGACAACAGGGGGGATCGGCGGGCAATCAGCCCCAGCATTTT. This chain joins TRBV7-8 and TRBJ1-5, with TRBD1 matching 8 bases. The CDR3 contains 19 residues. After removal of 1 base from V and 2 bases from J, the junction contained 13 bases not matched to a gene. From germline, CDR1 is SGHVS and CDR2 FQNEAQ.

The chain employs TRBV6-5 and TRBJ2-4; TRBD1 aligns across 7 bases. The CDR3 covers 14 residues. Germline V lookup: CDR1 MNHEY, CDR2 SVGAGI. V shed 6 bases and J 9 bases; nucleotides not matched to a gene: 11. The CDR3 reads CASRADRTGSIQYF. The CDR3, as DNA: TGTGCCAGCAGAGCAGACCGGACAGGTAGCATTCAGTACTTC.

V is TRBV4-1 and J is TRBJ1-2; 8 bases fit TRBD1. V gave up 0 bases and J gave up 7 bases; unmatched junction bases: 10. Per the germline V gene, CDR1 is MGHRA and CDR2 is YSYEKL. This CDR3 contains 16 residues. CDR3 amino acids: CASSQDSGQGIGGYTF. The CDR3 region has the DNA TGCGCCAGCAGCCAAGATAGCGGACAGGGAATCGGTGGCTACACCTTC.

This clone turned up a few times. The chain recombines TRBV4-1 with TRBJ2-7, with TRBD1 matching 9 bases. Germline V gene lookup returns CDR1 MGHRA and CDR2 YSYEKL. This CDR3 comprises 13 residues. The J segment lost 2 bases and the V segment lost 5 bases, leaving 1 base of the junction unmatched. For the CDR3, the DNA is TGCGCCAGCAGCGGGGACAGGGCCTACGAGCAGTACTTC. This gives the protein CASSGDRAYEQYF.

J is TRBJ1-2 and V is TRBV7-3, with a possible D match to TRBD1 (5 bases). Germline V gives CDR1 SGHTA, CDR2 FQGTGA. Trimming cost V 2 bases and J 7 bases, with 14 bases left between them. This CDR3 contains 14 residues. CDR3 DNA: TGTGCCAGCAGCTTACCGGGGACTACGTTTGGCTACACCTTC. This encodes CASSLPGTTFGYTF.

This clone occurred a few times. The genes are TRBV6-1 and TRBJ2-7; 8 nucleotides match TRBD1. Trimming removed 5 bases from V and 1 base from J; junction bases left unmatched: 4. The CDR3 sequence is 14 residues long. Germline V gives CDR1 MNHNS, CDR2 SASEGT. Here the CDR3 reads CASSSDRGSYEQYF. CDR3 in DNA: TGTGCCAGCAGTTCCGACAGGGGATCCTACGAGCAGTACTTC.

This chain connects TRBV6-6 to TRBJ2-7; no clear D. CDR3 length equals 13 residues. The V gene's germline CDR1 is MNHNY and CDR2 SVGAGI (reference sequence). V was pared by 4 bases and J by 1 base, with 8 bases between. CDR3: CASSFHLSYEQYF. CDR3 DNA: TGTGCCAGCAGTTTCCACTTATCCTACGAGCAGTACTTC.

This clone has only a few counts. The CDR3 sequence is CASSFRTGVNTEAFF. CDR3 nucleotide sequence: TGCGCCAGCAGCTTCCGGACAGGGGTGAACACTGAAGCTTTCTTT. The chain has TRBV4-3 and TRBJ1-1; 9 bases map to TRBD1. The ends lost 5 bases at V and 0 bases at J; junction bases unmatched: 4. The germline gives CDR1 LGHNA, CDR2 YSLEER. The CDR3 totals 15 residues.

This CDR3 reads CASSEFHGDSNYGYTF. The CDR3 coding sequence is TGTGCCAGCAGTGAATTTCATGGTGACTCTAACTATGGCTACACCTTC. The chain recombines TRBV2 with TRBJ1-2; D not certain. Trimming left V 2 bases short and J 0 bases short, with 13 bases between. CDR1 is SNHLY and CDR2 is FYNNEI in the germline V gene. The CDR3 runs to 16 residues.

The V gene is TRBV7-3, the J gene TRBJ2-1; TRBD2 matches 12 bases. CDR1 is SGHTA, CDR2 FQGTGA, per germline. CDR3 size: 17 residues. V lost 4 bases and J lost 8; bases outside the gene matches: 12. CDR3 residues: CASSSEPTSGSIDEQFF. Here the CDR3 DNA reads TGTGCCAGCAGCTCTGAACCGACTAGCGGGAGTATCGATGAGCAGTTCTTC.

This sequence joins TRBV30 and TRBJ1-2; 12 bases line up with TRBD1. Trimming cost V 4 bases and J 7 bases; bases outside gene matches: 7. Germline CDR1 GTSNPN, CDR2 SVGIG (reference sequence). The CDR3 is made up of 14 amino acids. The CDR3 DNA reads TGTGCCTGGACACGGGACAGGGGGCCGGGTGGCTACACCTTC. Protein: CAWTRDRGPGGYTF.

This rearrangement joins TRBV28 to TRBJ2-7; 14 bases match TRBD2. Germline V CDR1 and CDR2: MDHEN, SYDVKM. V was clipped by 7 bases and J by 1 base; unmatched bases: 15. The CDR3 sequence is 19 residues long. The CDR3: CASNHRTGLAGVVSYEQYF. The CDR3 bases are TGTGCCAGCAATCACCGCACGGGACTAGCGGGAGTGGTTTCCTACGAGCAGTACTTC.

V and J are TRBV5-1 and TRBJ1-2; D is uncertain. This CDR3 has 14 residues. Trimming left V 4 bases short and J 0 bases short, with 10 bases between. From germline, CDR1 is SGHRS and CDR2 YFSETQ. The CDR3 here is CASSEGGANYGYTF. The CDR3 DNA sequence: TGCGCCAGCAGCGAGGGCGGAGCTAACTATGGCTACACCTTC.